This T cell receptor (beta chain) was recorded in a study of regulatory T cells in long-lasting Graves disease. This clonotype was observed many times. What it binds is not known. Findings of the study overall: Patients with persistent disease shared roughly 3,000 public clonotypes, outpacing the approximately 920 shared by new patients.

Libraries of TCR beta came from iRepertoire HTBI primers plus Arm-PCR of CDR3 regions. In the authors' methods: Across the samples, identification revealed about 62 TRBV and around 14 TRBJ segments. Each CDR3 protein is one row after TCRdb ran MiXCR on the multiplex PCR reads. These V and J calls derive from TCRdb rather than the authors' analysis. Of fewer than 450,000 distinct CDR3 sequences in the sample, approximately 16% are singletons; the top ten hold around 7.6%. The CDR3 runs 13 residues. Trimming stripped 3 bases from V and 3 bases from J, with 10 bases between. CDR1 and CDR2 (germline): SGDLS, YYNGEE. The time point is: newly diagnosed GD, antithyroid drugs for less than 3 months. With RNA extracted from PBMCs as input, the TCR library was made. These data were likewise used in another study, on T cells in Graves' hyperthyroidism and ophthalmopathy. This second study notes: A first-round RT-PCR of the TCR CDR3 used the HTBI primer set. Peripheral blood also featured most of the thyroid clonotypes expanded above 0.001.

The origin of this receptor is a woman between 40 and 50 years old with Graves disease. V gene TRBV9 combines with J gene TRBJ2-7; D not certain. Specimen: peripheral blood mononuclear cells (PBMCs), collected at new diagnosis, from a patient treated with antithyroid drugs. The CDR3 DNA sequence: TGTGCCAGCAGCGCGTTGGACGGCTACGAGCAGTACTTC. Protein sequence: CASSALDGYEQYF.